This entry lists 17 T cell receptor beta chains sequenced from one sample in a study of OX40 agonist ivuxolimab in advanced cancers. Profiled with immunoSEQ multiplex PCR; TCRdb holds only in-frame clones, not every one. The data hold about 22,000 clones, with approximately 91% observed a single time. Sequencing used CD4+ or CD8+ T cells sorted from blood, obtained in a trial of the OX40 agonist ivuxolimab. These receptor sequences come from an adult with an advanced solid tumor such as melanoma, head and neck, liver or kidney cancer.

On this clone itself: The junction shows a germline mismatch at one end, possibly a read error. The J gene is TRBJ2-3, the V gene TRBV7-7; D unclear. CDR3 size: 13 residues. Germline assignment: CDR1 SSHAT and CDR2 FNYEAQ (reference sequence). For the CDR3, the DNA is TGTGCTAGCAGCTTACTCCCGGCAGATACGCAGTATTTT. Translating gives CASSLLPADTQYF.

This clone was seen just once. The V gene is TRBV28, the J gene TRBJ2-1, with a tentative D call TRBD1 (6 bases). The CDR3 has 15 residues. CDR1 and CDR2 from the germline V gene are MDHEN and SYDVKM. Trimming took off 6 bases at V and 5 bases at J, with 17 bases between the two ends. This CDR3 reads CASSPPWGPDNEQFF. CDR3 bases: TGTGCCAGCAGCCCCCCCTGGGGGCCTGACAATGAGCAGTTCTTC.

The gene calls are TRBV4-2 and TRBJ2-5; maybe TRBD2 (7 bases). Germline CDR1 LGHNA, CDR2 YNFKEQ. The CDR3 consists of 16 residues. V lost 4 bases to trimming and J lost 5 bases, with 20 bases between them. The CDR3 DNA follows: TGTGCCAGCAGCCTAATGTGGGGGGGGCGCGCGGAGACCCAGTACTTC. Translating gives CASSLMWGGRAETQYF.

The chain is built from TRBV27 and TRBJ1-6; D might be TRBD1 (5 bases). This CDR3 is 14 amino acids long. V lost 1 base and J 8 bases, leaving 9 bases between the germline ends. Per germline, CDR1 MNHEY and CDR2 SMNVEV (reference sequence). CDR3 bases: TGTGCCAGCAGTTTATACCAGGGCGATTCACCCCTCCACTTT. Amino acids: CASSLYQGDSPLHF.

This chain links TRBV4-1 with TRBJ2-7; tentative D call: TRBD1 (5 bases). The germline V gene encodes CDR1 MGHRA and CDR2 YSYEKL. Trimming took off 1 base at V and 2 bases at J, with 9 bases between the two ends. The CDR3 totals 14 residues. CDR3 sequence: CASSQGTGPYEQYF. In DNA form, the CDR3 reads TGCGCCAGCAGCCAAGGAACAGGTCCCTACGAGCAGTACTTC.

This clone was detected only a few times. CDR3 in amino acids: CASRAWGLHF. CDR3 nucleotides: TGTGCCAGCAGAGCATGGGGTCTCCACTTT. The genes are TRBV2 and TRBJ1-6, with D unclear. The ends were cut back, 6 bases at V and 16 bases at J, with 10 bases in the middle. This CDR3 spans 10 amino acids. CDR1 SNHLY and CDR2 FYNNEI come from the germline V gene.

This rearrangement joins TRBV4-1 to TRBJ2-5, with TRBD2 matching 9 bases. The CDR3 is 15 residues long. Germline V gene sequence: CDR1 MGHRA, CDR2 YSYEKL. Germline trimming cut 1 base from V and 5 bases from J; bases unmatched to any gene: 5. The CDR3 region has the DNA TGCGCCAGCAGCCAAGTAGCGGGGGAGGGTGAGACCCAGTACTTC. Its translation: CASSQVAGEGETQYF.

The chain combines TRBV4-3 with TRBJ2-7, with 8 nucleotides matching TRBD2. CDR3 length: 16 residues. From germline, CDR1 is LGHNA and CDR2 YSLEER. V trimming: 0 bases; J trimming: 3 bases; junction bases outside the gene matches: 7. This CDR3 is CASSQDRSGSYYEQYF. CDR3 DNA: TGCGCCAGCAGCCAAGATAGGAGCGGGAGTTACTACGAGCAGTACTTC.

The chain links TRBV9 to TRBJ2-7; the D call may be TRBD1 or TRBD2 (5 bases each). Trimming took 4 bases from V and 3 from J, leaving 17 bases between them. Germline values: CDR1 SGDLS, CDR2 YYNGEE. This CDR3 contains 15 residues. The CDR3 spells CASSPGKTAGYEQYF. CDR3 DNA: TGTGCCAGCAGCCCAGGGAAAACGGCGGGCTACGAGCAGTACTTC.

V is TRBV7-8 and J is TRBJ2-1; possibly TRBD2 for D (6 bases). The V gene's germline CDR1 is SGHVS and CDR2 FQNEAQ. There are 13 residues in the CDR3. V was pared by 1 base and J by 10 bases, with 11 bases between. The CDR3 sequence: CASSLGWGEEQFF. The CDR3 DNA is TGTGCCAGCAGCTTAGGGTGGGGGGAGGAGCAGTTCTTC.

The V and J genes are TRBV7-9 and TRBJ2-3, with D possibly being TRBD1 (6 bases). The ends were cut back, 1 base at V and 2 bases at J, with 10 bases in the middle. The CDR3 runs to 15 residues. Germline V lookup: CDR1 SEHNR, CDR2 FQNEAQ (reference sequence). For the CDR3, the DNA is TGTGCCAGCAGCTTAGACGGACAGCCCACAGATACGCAGTATTTT. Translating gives CASSLDGQPTDTQYF.

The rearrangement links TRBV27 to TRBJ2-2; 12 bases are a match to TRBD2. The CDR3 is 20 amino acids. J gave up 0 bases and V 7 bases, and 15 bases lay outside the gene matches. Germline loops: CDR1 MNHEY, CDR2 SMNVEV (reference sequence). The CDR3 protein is CASTRYLGTSGSTNTGELFF. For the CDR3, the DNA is TGTGCCAGCACCCGTTACCTCGGGACTAGCGGGTCGACGAACACCGGGGAGCTGTTTTTT.

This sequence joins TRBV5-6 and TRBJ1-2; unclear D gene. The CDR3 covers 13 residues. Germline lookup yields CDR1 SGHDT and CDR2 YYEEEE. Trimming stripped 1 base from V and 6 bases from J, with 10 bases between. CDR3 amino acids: CASSLYSLDGYTF. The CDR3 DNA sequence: TGTGCCAGCAGCTTGTACAGTCTCGATGGCTACACCTTC.

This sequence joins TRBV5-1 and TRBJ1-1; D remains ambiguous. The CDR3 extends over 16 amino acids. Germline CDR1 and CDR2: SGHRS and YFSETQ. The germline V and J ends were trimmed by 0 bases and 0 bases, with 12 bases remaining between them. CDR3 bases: TGCGCCAGCAGCTTGGGACTCGAGGGCTTGAACACTGAAGCTTTCTTT. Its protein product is CASSLGLEGLNTEAFF.

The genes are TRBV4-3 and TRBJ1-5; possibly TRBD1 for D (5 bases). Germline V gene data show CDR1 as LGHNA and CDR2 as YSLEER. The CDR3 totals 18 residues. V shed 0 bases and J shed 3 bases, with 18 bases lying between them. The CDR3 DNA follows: TGCGCCAGCAGCCAAGATTGGGGGGTGTCTGGGGCCAATCAGCCCCAGCATTTT. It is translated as CASSQDWGVSGANQPQHF.

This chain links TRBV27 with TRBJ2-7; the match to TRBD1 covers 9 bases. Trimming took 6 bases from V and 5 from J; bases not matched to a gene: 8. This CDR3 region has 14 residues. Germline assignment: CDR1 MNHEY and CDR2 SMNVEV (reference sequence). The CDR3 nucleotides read TGTGCCAGCAGACCGGGACAGGGTGTCCACGAGCAGTACTTC. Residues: CASRPGQGVHEQYF.

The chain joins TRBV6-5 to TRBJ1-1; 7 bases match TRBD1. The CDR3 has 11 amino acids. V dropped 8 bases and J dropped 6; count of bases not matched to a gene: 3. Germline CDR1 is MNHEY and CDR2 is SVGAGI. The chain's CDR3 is CASGTVAEAFF. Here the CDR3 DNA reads TGTGCCAGCGGGACAGTCGCTGAAGCTTTCTTT.